These 17 T cell receptor beta chains came from one sample sequenced in a study of OX40 agonist ivuxolimab in advanced cancers. The repertoire was sequenced with immunoSEQ multiplex PCR; TCRdb's copy has only in-frame clones and lacks some. This table has 81,000 or so clones, around 90% appearing once. The sample consisted of CD4+ or CD8+ T cells sorted from blood, taken in a trial of the OX40 agonist ivuxolimab. The receptors were sampled from an adult with an advanced solid tumor such as melanoma, head and neck, liver or kidney cancer.

This chain links TRBV5-6 with TRBJ1-1; maybe TRBD1 (5 bases). CDR1 is SGHDT and CDR2 is YYEEEE in the germline V gene. The CDR3 is 13 residues long. The V end lost 3 bases, the J end lost 5 bases, and 11 bases lay between the germline ends. The CDR3 reads CASSSWGGTEAFF. The DNA for the CDR3 is TGTGCCAGCAGCTCTTGGGGGGGTACTGAAGCTTTCTTT.

The chain carries TRBV6-5 and TRBJ2-7, with 7 bases that match TRBD1. This CDR3 comprises 12 residues. The V segment lost 3 bases and the J segment 5 bases; nucleotides outside the gene matches: 1. Germline CDR1 MNHEY, CDR2 SVGAGI. This CDR3 reads CASSYTGDEQYF. CDR3 nucleotide sequence: TGTGCCAGCAGTTATACAGGGGACGAGCAGTACTTC.

This sequence joins TRBV28 and TRBJ2-7, with D perhaps matching TRBD2 (5 bases). Trimming stripped 3 bases from V and 2 bases from J, with 11 bases between. Germline assignment: CDR1 MDHEN and CDR2 SYDVKM. This CDR3 contains 14 residues. CDR3 nucleotide sequence: TGTGCCAGCAGTTTGGTTGGGAGCGCCTACGAGCAGTACTTC. Its protein is CASSLVGSAYEQYF.

About this clone itself: Distinct nucleotide sequences in the sample also encode this CDR3. The genes are TRBV23-1 and TRBJ1-5, with D perhaps TRBD1 (5 bases). TRBV23-1 qualifies as an ORF whose function is uncertain. CDR3 length: 15 residues. Trimming stripped 3 bases from V and 5 bases from J, with 14 bases between. The CDR3 loop is CASSQREGLDQPQHF. The CDR3 DNA sequence: TGCGCCAGCAGTCAGCGCGAGGGGCTTGATCAGCCCCAGCATTTT.

V is TRBV27 and J is TRBJ2-7; 7 bases agree with TRBD2. This CDR3 spans 11 amino acids. The V and J ends lost 4 bases and 7 bases, in that order; junction bases with no gene match: 1. From germline, CDR1 is MNHEY and CDR2 SMNVEV (reference sequence). CDR3 bases: TGTGCCAGCAGTTGGGGGGGGGAGCAGTACTTC. Protein product: CASSWGGEQYF.

With regard to this clone: Other DNA sequences in the same sample also yield this CDR3. The chain employs TRBV30 and TRBJ2-1; 8 bases are shared with TRBD2. Germline lookup yields CDR1 GTSNPN and CDR2 SVGIG (reference sequence). CDR3 length equals 13 residues. V lost 0 bases to trimming and J lost 7 bases; unmatched junction nucleotides: 2. The CDR3 nucleotides are TGTGCCTGGAGTGTCGGGGGGGGAAATGAGCAGTTCTTC. This translates into CAWSVGGGNEQFF.

The chain carries TRBV5-1 and TRBJ2-5; TRBD2 might be the D (6 bases). This CDR3 is built from 16 residues. CDR1 and CDR2 from the germline V gene are SGHRS and YFSETQ. Trimming cost V 0 bases and J 0 bases, with 12 bases left between them. Written as DNA, the CDR3 is TGCGCCAGCAGCTTGGGGACTATACGGTACCAAGAGACCCAGTACTTC. This codes for CASSLGTIRYQETQYF.

This sequence joins TRBV27 and TRBJ1-5, with 7 bases aligning to TRBD1. This CDR3 spans 14 amino acids. Looked up from germline, CDR1 is MNHEY and CDR2 is SMNVEV (reference sequence). The junction had 8 bases not matched to a gene; V was cut back by 5 bases and J by 7 bases. DNA for the CDR3: TGTGCCAGCAGTCCGACAGGGCTGAAGCAGCCCCAGCATTTT. Residues: CASSPTGLKQPQHF.

The chain recombines TRBV28 with TRBJ1-2; D call uncertain. This CDR3 is 16 amino acids long. Trimming took off 0 bases at V and 0 bases at J, with 11 bases between the two ends. The germline V gene has CDR1 MDHEN and CDR2 SYDVKM. As DNA, the CDR3 is TGTGCCAGCAGTTTATGGGAATTCGGTCCTAACTATGGCTACACCTTC. Residues: CASSLWEFGPNYGYTF.

The V call is TRBV15, the J call TRBJ1-2; D is unresolved. The CDR3 loop spans 15 amino acids. Per the germline V gene, CDR1 is LNHNV and CDR2 is YYDKDF (reference sequence). The ends were cut back, 2 bases at V and 6 bases at J, with 16 bases in the middle. The CDR3 nucleotides read TGTGCCACCAGCAGAACCCTTACCAGTAGAAATGGCTACACCTTC. It specifies CATSRTLTSRNGYTF. The full variable domain, its missing parts supplied by reference TRBV15 and TRBJ1-2, is DAMVIQNPRYQVTQFGKPVTLSCSQTLNHNVMYWYQQKSSQAPKLLFHYYDKDFNNEADTPDNFQSRRPNTSFCFLDIRSPGLGDTAMYLCATSRTLTSRNGYTFGSGTRLTVV.

V usage is TRBV11-2 and J usage is TRBJ1-5; D gene uncertain. Deletions cut 1 base from V and 3 bases from J, with 4 bases between. This CDR3 is 13 amino acids long. Looked up from germline, CDR1 is SGHAT and CDR2 is FQNNGV. The CDR3, as DNA: TGTGCCAGCAGCTTAGGATTCAATCAGCCCCAGCATTTT. This gives the protein CASSLGFNQPQHF.

The CDR3 region is CASSLTSGDNTDTQYF. CDR3 sequence (DNA): TGTGCCAGCAGTTTGACTAGCGGGGATAACACAGATACGCAGTATTTT. This rearrangement joins TRBV28 to TRBJ2-3; 11 bases fit TRBD2. With V trimmed by 3 bases and J by 2 bases, 4 bases remained unmatched. The CDR3 is made up of 16 amino acids. Germline lookup yields CDR1 MDHEN and CDR2 SYDVKM.

The gene calls are TRBV30 and TRBJ1-1; D remains ambiguous. Trimming left V 2 bases short and J 4 bases short, with 11 bases between. Looked up from germline, CDR1 is GTSNPN and CDR2 is SVGIG (reference sequence). The CDR3 contains 13 residues. CDR3 DNA sequence: TGTGCCTGGAGTATGGGAGGTGGCACTGAAGCTTTCTTT. Its translation: CAWSMGGGTEAFF.

The chain has TRBV6-6 and TRBJ2-1; TRBD2 matches at 7 bases. There are 16 residues in the CDR3. The germline V gene encodes CDR1 MNHNY and CDR2 SVGAGI (reference sequence). With V trimmed by 2 bases and J by 4 bases, 8 bases remained unmatched. CDR3 sequence: CASSYVGGGTYNEQFF. CDR3 sequence (DNA): TGTGCCAGCAGTTACGTCGGCGGGGGTACGTACAATGAGCAGTTCTTC.

On this clone itself: At one end the junction does not follow the germline gene, possibly because of a read error. This chain joins TRBV25-1 and TRBJ2-1, with D uncertain. The CDR3 spans 14 residues. Germline V gene sequence: CDR1 MGHDK, CDR2 SYGVNS. The CDR3: CASRGRISFNEQFF. The CDR3 DNA is TGTGCCAGCAGAGGCAGGATTTCCTTCAATGAGCAGTTCTTC. Full variable domain (remainder filled in from reference TRBV25-1 and TRBJ2-1): EADIYQTPRYLVIGTGKKITLECSQTMGHDKMYWYQQDPGMELHLIHYSYGVNSTEKGDLSSESTVSRIRTEHFPLTLESARPSHTSQYLCASRGRISFNEQFFGPGTRLTVL.

This rearrangement joins TRBV15 to TRBJ1-2, with 8 bases that match TRBD1. V shed 3 bases and J 5 bases; nucleotides not matched to a gene: 8. Germline lookup yields CDR1 LNHNV and CDR2 YYDKDF (reference sequence). CDR3 length: 15 residues. The CDR3 here is CATSSDRGSWYGYTF. CDR3 bases: TGTGCCACCAGCAGCGACAGGGGTTCTTGGTATGGCTACACCTTC. Combining the CDR3 with reference TRBV15 and TRBJ1-2 gives the whole variable domain DAMVIQNPRYQVTQFGKPVTLSCSQTLNHNVMYWYQQKSSQAPKLLFHYYDKDFNNEADTPDNFQSRRPNTSFCFLDIRSPGLGDTAMYLCATSSDRGSWYGYTFGSGTRLTVV.

This chain uses TRBV11-2 with TRBJ2-1; the match to TRBD1 covers 9 bases. The V and J ends lost 4 bases and 10 bases, in that order; junction bases with no gene match: 14. Germline V gives CDR1 SGHAT, CDR2 FQNNGV. The CDR3 is 16 residues long. CDR3 residues: CASSSPGTGLSFEQFF. CDR3 bases: TGTGCCAGCAGCTCCCCCGGGACAGGGCTTTCTTTCGAGCAGTTCTTC.